Below, one T cell receptor (beta chain) is given with its context. The data stem from a study of blood T cell repertoires in COVID-19. Study as a whole: The United States, Italy and Spain provided the acute and convalescent COVID-19 samples. PBMCs, B-cell-depleted T cells, or T cells were the source of the cDNA or gDNA that made up the material.

Repertoires were generated with immunoSEQ multiplex PCR, while TCRdb's copy carries only in-frame clones and drops some. The sample contains about 160,000 clones, 82% of which appear only once. The V and J ends lost 3 bases and 0 bases respectively, with 9 bases between them. Germline V lookup: CDR1 SEHNR, CDR2 FQNEAQ (reference sequence). The CDR3 consists of 15 residues. One Seattle source followed patients from active infection through their disease course. This chain joins TRBV7-9 and TRBJ1-3; possible D gene TRBD1, 5 bases. The sample was peripheral blood. This clonotype was sampled from a middle-aged woman with COVID-19, enrolled during active disease. DNA of the CDR3: TGTGCCAGCAGCTTCAAGGGGCTCTCTGGAAACACCATATATTTT. Translating gives CASSFKGLSGNTIYF.